This entry lists 25 T cell receptor beta chains sequenced from one sample in a study of tumor and adjacent non-tumor tissue in lung cancer. The template was RNA from unsorted bulk tissue. Three rounds of nested PCR, following a modified ARM-PCR protocol, produced the TCRbeta library. Each CDR3 protein is one row after TCRdb ran MiXCR on the multiplex PCR reads. The repertoire holds roughly 200,000 distinct CDR3 sequences, with 60% to 75% as singletons. The sequencing input was lung tumor tissue. The receptors stem from a man in his sixties with non-small cell lung cancer.

This clonotype was found once. The junction and the germline gene differ at one end; a read error may be behind it. J is TRBJ2-1 and V is TRBV5-4, with TRBD1 identical over 11 bases. The CDR3 is made up of 15 amino acids. CDR1 is SGHNT, CDR2 YYREEE, per germline (reference sequence). Here the CDR3 reads CASGLRRTGGHEQFF. The CDR3 bases are TGTGCCAGCGGCTTGAGAAGGACAGGGGGCCATGAGCAGTTCTTC.

For this clonotype: The junction does not match germline at one end; this may be a read error. The rearrangement uses TRBV6-1 and TRBJ2-5, with D possibly TRBD1 on 5 matching bases. Germline values: CDR1 MNHNS, CDR2 SASEGT. The CDR3 covers 14 residues. The CDR3 DNA follows: TGTGCAAGCAGGGAAGGGTTGGCCGAAGAGAGCCAGTATTTC. Its protein is CASREGLAEESQYF.

This clonotype was counted a few times. Given a much more abundant clone one base away, this may be a read error. The chain combines TRBV6-5 with TRBJ2-1; the match to TRBD2 covers 7 bases. J was trimmed by 6 bases and V by 5 bases; bases with no gene match: 10. Germline values: CDR1 MNHEY, CDR2 SVGAGI. The CDR3 is 15 residues long. The CDR3 nucleotides are TGTGCCAGCAGTCCTAGAGGGAGGGTGGTCAATGAGCAGTTCTTC. Encoded protein: CASSPRGRVVNEQFF.

V and J are TRBV20-1 and TRBJ2-1, with no clear D. Germline V lookup: CDR1 DFQATT, CDR2 SNEGSKA (reference sequence). The ends were cut back, 3 bases at V and 10 bases at J, with 25 bases in the middle. CDR3 length: 16 amino acids. The CDR3 here is CSARVAGWPSGKEQFF. CDR3 bases: TGCAGTGCTAGGGTAGCTGGATGGCCCTCGGGCAAAGAGCAGTTCTTC.

This clonotype came up a few times. The chain has TRBV5-1 and TRBJ2-3, with TRBD2 identical over 16 bases. V shed 4 bases and J 0 bases; nucleotides not matched to a gene: 5. Germline V gene lookup returns CDR1 SGHRS and CDR2 YFSETQ. The CDR3 runs 18 residues. CDR3 protein: CASSAGTSGRASTDTQYF. The CDR3 region has the DNA TGCGCCAGCAGCGCCGGGACTAGCGGGAGGGCGAGCACAGATACGCAGTATTTT.

The V call is TRBV20-1, the J call TRBJ2-7; perhaps TRBD2 as D (6 bases). The J call may be wrong; the DNA end is better matched by TRBJ2-1. Germline assignment: CDR1 DFQATT and CDR2 SNEGSKA (reference sequence). The CDR3 extends over 13 amino acids. CDR3 coding DNA: TGCAGTGCTAGAGGTAGCGGAATCTACGAGCAGTTCTTC. Its translation: CSARGSGIYEQFF.

To note about this clonotype: One base away lies a much larger clone, so this may be a sequencing read error. The CDR3 DNA is TGTGCCAGCAGCCAAGATATCTCAGGGTGGACTAGTGAGATGAGGACCGGGGAGCTGTTTTTT. Translated, it gives CASSQDISGWTSEMRTGELFF. V is TRBV4-2 and J is TRBJ2-2, with 7 nucleotides matching TRBD2. The germline CDR1 and CDR2 sequences are LGHNA and YNFKEQ. The CDR3 is 21 amino acids. V was clipped by 0 bases and J by 5 bases; unmatched bases: 21.

Remarks on this clonotype: Relative to the germline gene, one junction end is altered; a read error may explain this. The rearrangement uses TRBV6-5 and TRBJ1-2; no clear D gene. Per the germline V gene, CDR1 is MNHEY and CDR2 is SVGAGI. The CDR3 spans 16 residues. CDR3: CAGSYSSGRTNYGYTF. In nucleotides, the CDR3 is TGTGCCGGCAGTTATAGTTCCGGCAGAACAAACTATGGCTACACCTTC.

The chain has TRBV11-2 and TRBJ1-1, with TRBD1 matching 10 bases. Germline CDR1 SGHAT, CDR2 FQNNGV. V trimming: 5 bases; J trimming: 11 bases; junction bases outside the gene matches: 11. The CDR3 is 14 amino acids. The CDR3 loop is CASSPGQGRTDAFF. CDR3 coding DNA: TGTGCCAGCAGCCCGGGACAGGGGCGGACGGATGCTTTCTTT. Looking up the rest from reference TRBV11-2 and TRBJ1-1 gives the full variable domain: EAGVAQSPRYKIIEKRQSVAFWCNPISGHATLYWYQQILGQGPKLLIQFQNNGVVDDSQLPKDRFSAERLKGVDSTLKIQPAKLEDSAVYLCASSPGQGRTDAFFGQGTRLTVV.

For this clonotype: This may come from a read error, since a much larger clone is one base off. The chain recombines TRBV20-1 with TRBJ2-7, with TRBD2 as a possible D gene (6 bases). This CDR3 has 14 amino acids. In germline, CDR1 is DFQATT, CDR2 SNEGSKA (reference sequence). V was pared by 5 bases and J by 1 base, with 15 bases between. The CDR3 loop is CSASGGLESYEQYF. CDR3 nucleotides: TGCAGTGCTTCCGGAGGGCTAGAGTCCTACGAGCAGTACTTC.

As to this clonotype: The junction departs from germline at one end; a sequencing error may be responsible. Here the CDR3 reads CASSLGRGESYDYTF. The CDR3 DNA sequence: TGTGCCAGCAGCTTAGGTCGGGGAGAATCCTATGACTACACCTTC. The gene calls are TRBV11-2 and TRBJ1-2; D gene ambiguous. Germline values: CDR1 SGHAT, CDR2 FQNNGV. The CDR3 runs to 15 residues.

For this clonotype: Relative to the germline gene, one junction end is altered; a read error may explain this. V gene TRBV20-1 combines with J gene TRBJ1-2; D not resolved. Looked up from germline, CDR1 is DFQATT and CDR2 is SNEGSKA (reference sequence). The CDR3 consists of 15 residues. The CDR3 DNA follows: TGCAGTACTAGACCTGTGGTCCTGGATTGCTATGGCTACACCTTC. Its protein is CSTRPVVLDCYGYTF.

On this clonotype: This is likely a read error, given that the CDR3 carries no conserved phenylalanine or tryptophan at its end. The rearrangement uses TRBV20-1 and TRBJ2-5, with a tentative D call TRBD1 (6 bases). The germline CDR1 and CDR2 sequences are DFQATT and SNEGSKA (reference sequence). The CDR3 sequence is 14 residues long. CDR3 protein: CTATEGHRQETQYL. The CDR3 region has the DNA TGCACTGCTACTGAGGGACACCGCCAAGAGACCCAGTACTTA.

The chain carries TRBV30 and TRBJ1-1; the D is unclear. This CDR3 has 14 amino acids. Looked up from germline, CDR1 is GTSNPN and CDR2 is SVGIG (reference sequence). Trimming stripped 2 bases from V and 0 bases from J, with 10 bases between. CDR3 region: CAWSHTNMNTEAFF. The CDR3 DNA is TGTGCCTGGAGTCATACTAACATGAACACTGAAGCTTTCTTT.

With respect to this clonotype: At one boundary the junction diverges from the germline segment, which might be a read error. This sequence joins TRBV11-3 and TRBJ2-1; D ambiguous. The CDR3 is 15 amino acids. The germline V gene has CDR1 SGHNT and CDR2 YENEEA. CDR3 DNA sequence: TGCGCCAGAAGTCCCCGGATTTTCGGGTACAATGAGCAGTTCTTC. It yields the protein CARSPRIFGYNEQFF.

There are many counts of this clonotype. J is TRBJ2-5 and V is TRBV6-5; D is perhaps TRBD2 (6 bases). The V and J ends lost 2 bases and 5 bases respectively, with 15 bases between them. Germline V gene sequence: CDR1 MNHEY, CDR2 SVGAGI. The CDR3 covers 15 residues. The CDR3 sequence is CASSYQSGAGETQYF. The DNA for the CDR3 is TGTGCCAGCAGTTACCAGTCGGGAGCGGGTGAGACCCAGTACTTC.

In this sample, this clonotype turned up many times. The J gene is TRBJ2-7, the V gene TRBV20-1; maybe TRBD2 (6 bases). With 7 bases removed from V and 7 bases from J, the gap between germline ends came to 14 bases. The germline V gene encodes CDR1 DFQATT and CDR2 SNEGSKA (reference sequence). The CDR3 sequence is 11 residues long. This CDR3 reads CSVWDAGEQYF. The CDR3 coding sequence is TGCAGTGTTTGGGATGCGGGGGAGCAGTACTTC.

Turning to this clonotype: The junction does not match germline at one end; this may be a read error. CDR3 nucleotides: TGCGCCAGCAGTCAAGATCTGCCGGGGGGCATGGAGACCCAGTACTTC. Translated: CASSQDLPGGMETQYF. The rearrangement links TRBV4-3 to TRBJ2-5, with TRBD2 as a possible D gene (7 bases). The germline V gene encodes CDR1 LGHNA and CDR2 YSLEER. The CDR3 runs 16 residues.

Concerning this clonotype itself: A much larger clone lies a single base off, so this may be a read error. The V gene is TRBV29-1, the J gene TRBJ2-3; D call uncertain. Trimming cost V 6 bases and J 8 bases, with 12 bases left between them. This CDR3 spans 11 amino acids. The germline CDR1 and CDR2 sequences are SQVTM and ANQGSEA. This chain's CDR3 is CSVQRAGTQYF. CDR3 nucleotides: TGCAGCGTACAAAGGGCAGGTACGCAGTATTTT.

To note about this clonotype: Possible read error: a much larger clone is one base away. A read error is likely, as this CDR3 ends without the conserved phenylalanine or tryptophan. The chain recombines TRBV4-3 with TRBJ1-1; D unresolved. The V and J ends lost 0 bases and 4 bases respectively, with 6 bases between them. The CDR3 runs 13 residues. CDR1 is LGHNA, CDR2 YSLEER, per germline. The CDR3 loop is CASSQDVGTEAFI. The CDR3 nucleotides are TGCGCCAGCAGCCAAGATGTGGGCACTGAAGCTTTCATT.

Note on this clonotype: A read error may be the cause here, since a much bigger clone is one base away. The chain uses TRBV20-1 and TRBJ2-2; no clear D. CDR3 length equals 14 residues. The V and J ends lost 3 bases and 2 bases respectively, with 10 bases between them. Germline CDR1 DFQATT, CDR2 SNEGSKA (reference sequence). CDR3 loop: CSASNPENTGELFF. The CDR3 nucleotides read TGCAGTGCTAGCAATCCTGAAAACACCGGGGAGCTGTTTTTT.

V is TRBV6-2 or TRBV6-3 and J is TRBJ2-7; no clear D. The germline V and J ends were trimmed by 6 bases and 3 bases, with 12 bases remaining between them. Germline lookup yields CDR1 MNHEY and CDR2 SVGEGT. CDR3 length: 13 residues. The CDR3 here is CASRVGNFYEQYF. The CDR3 region has the DNA TGTGCCAGCAGGGTAGGGAACTTCTACGAGCAGTACTTC.

The gene calls are TRBV5-6 and TRBJ2-2; the D call may be TRBD1 or TRBD2 (5 bases each). V was pared by 2 bases and J by 8 bases, with 13 bases between. The CDR3 loop spans 14 amino acids. Germline CDR1 SGHDT, CDR2 YYEEEE. CDR3 nucleotide sequence: TGTGCCAGCAGCTTCGTTGGGGGAGAGGGGGAGCTGTTTTTT. The encoded protein is CASSFVGGEGELFF.

The chain joins TRBV7-2 to TRBJ1-1, with D hard to call. Trimming shortened V by 1 base and J by 4 bases, and 10 bases separated the two germline ends. CDR1 and CDR2 (germline): SGHTA, FQGNSA. This CDR3 region has 14 residues. The CDR3 region has the DNA TGTGCCAGCAGCTTAGTTTTCCAGAGCACTGAAGCTTTCTTT. Encoded protein: CASSLVFQSTEAFF. The full variable domain, rest sourced from reference TRBV7-2 and TRBJ1-1, is GAGVSQSPSNKVTEKGKDVELRCDPISGHTALYWYRQSLGQGLEFLIYFQGNSAPDKSGLPSDRFSAERTGGSVSTLTIQRTQQEDSAVYLCASSLVFQSTEAFFGQGTRLTVV.

This sequence joins TRBV6-1 and TRBJ1-1; D gene ambiguous. V shed 3 bases and J shed 5 bases, with 13 bases lying between them. Per the germline V gene, CDR1 is MNHNS and CDR2 is SASEGT. The CDR3 sequence is 14 residues long. CDR3 sequence (DNA): TGTGCCAGCAGTGAGACGACCCGAGCGACTGAAGCTTTCTTT. Its protein is CASSETTRATEAFF.